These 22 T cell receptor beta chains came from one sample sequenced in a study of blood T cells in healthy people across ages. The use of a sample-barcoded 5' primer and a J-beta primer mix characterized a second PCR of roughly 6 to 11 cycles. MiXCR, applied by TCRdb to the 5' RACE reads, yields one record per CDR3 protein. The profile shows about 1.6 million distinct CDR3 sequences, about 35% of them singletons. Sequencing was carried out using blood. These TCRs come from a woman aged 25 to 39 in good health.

CDR3: CASSLEEGQPQHF. In DNA form, the CDR3 reads TGTGCCAGCAGCTTAGAGGAGGGACAGCCCCAGCATTTT. The rearrangement joins TRBV7-8 to TRBJ1-5; D ambiguous. This CDR3 is built from 13 residues. Trimming pared 1 base from V and 7 bases from J, leaving 8 bases between. Germline V CDR1 and CDR2: SGHVS, FQNEAQ.

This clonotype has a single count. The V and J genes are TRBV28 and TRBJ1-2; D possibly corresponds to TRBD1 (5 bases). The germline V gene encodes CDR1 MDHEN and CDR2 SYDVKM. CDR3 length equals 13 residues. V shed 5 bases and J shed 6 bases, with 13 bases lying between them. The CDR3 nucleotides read TGTGCCAGCAGTACCCCCTCGGGGGATGGCTACACCTTC. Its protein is CASSTPSGDGYTF.

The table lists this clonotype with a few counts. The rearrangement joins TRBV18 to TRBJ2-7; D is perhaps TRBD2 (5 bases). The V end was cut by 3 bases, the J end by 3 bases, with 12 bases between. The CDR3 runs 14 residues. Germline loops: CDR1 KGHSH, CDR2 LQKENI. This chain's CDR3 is CASSPGVTDYEQYF. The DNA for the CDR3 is TGTGCCAGCTCACCCGGGGTAACGGACTACGAGCAGTACTTC.

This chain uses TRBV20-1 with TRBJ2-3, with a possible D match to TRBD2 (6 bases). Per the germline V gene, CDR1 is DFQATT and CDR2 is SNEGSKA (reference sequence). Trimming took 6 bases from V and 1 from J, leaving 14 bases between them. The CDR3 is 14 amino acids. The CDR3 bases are TGCAGTGCCCCCGAGGTAGCGGGCACAGATACGCAGTATTTT. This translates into CSAPEVAGTDTQYF.

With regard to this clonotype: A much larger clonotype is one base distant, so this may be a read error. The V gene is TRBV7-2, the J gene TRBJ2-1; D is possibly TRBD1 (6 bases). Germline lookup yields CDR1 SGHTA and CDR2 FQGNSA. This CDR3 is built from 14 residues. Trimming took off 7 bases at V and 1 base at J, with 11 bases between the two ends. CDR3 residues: CASNKRGSYNEQFF. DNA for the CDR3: TGTGCCAGCAACAAGAGGGGGTCCTACAATGAGCAGTTCTTC. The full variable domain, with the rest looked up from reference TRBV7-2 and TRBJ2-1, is GAGVSQSPSNKVTEKGKDVELRCDPISGHTALYWYRQSLGQGLEFLIYFQGNSAPDKSGLPSDRFSAERTGGSVSTLTIQRTQQEDSAVYLCASNKRGSYNEQFFGPGTRLTVL.

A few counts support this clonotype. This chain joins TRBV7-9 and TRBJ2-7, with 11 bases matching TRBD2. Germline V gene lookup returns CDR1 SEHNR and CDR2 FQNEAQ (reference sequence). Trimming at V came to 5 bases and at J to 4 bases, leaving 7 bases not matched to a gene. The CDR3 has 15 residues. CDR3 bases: TGTGCCAGCAGCGGTACTAGCGGGGGTGTGTACGAGCAGTACTTC. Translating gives CASSGTSGGVYEQYF.

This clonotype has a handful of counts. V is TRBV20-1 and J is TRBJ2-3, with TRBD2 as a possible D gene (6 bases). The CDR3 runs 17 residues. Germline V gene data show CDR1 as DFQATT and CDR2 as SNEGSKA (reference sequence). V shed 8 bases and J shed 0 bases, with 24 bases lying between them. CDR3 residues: CSPPKEGRATSTDTQYF. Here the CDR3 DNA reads TGCAGTCCACCCAAGGAGGGACGAGCAACTAGCACAGATACGCAGTATTTT.

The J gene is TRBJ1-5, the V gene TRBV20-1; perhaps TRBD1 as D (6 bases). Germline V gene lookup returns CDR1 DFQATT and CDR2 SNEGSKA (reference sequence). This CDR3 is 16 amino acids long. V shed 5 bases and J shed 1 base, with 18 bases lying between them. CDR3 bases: TGCAGTGCTGGCCCCGGGACATGGGAGAGCAATCAGCCCCAGCATTTT. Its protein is CSAGPGTWESNQPQHF.

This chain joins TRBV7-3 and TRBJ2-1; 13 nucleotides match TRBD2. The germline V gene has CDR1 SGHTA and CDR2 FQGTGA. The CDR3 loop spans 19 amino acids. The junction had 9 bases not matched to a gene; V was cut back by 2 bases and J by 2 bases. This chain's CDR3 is CASSLDVGTSGETYNEQFF. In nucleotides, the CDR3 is TGTGCCAGCAGCTTAGATGTCGGGACTAGCGGGGAAACCTACAATGAGCAGTTCTTC.

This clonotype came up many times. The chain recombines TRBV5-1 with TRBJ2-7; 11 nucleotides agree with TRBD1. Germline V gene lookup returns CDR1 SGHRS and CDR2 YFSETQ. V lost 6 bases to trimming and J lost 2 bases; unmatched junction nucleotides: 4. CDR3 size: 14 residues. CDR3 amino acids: CASTTGQGAYEQYF. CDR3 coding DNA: TGCGCCAGCACGACGGGACAGGGGGCCTACGAGCAGTACTTC.

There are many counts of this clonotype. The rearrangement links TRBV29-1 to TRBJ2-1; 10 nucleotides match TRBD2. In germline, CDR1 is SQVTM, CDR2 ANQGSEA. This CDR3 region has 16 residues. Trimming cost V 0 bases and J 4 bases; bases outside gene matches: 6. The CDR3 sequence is CSVEDIAGGRYNEQFF. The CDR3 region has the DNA TGCAGCGTTGAAGATATAGCGGGGGGCCGATACAATGAGCAGTTCTTC.

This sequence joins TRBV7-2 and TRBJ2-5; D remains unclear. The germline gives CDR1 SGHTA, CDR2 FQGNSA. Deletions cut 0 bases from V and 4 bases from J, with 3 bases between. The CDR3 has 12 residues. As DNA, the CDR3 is TGTACCAGCAGCTTAGCGCCAGAGACCCAGTACTTC. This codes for CTSSLAPETQYF.

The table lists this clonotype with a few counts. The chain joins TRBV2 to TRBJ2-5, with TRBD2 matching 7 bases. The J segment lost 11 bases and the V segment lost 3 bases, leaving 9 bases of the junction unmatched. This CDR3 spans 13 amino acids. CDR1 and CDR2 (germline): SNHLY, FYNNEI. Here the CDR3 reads CASSEELAIQQYF. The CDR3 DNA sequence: TGTGCCAGCAGTGAGGAACTAGCGATCCAGCAGTACTTC. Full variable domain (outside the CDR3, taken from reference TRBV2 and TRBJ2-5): EPEVTQTPSHQVTQMGQEVILRCVPISNHLYFYWYRQILGQKVEFLVSFYNNEISEKSEIFDDQFSVERPDGSNFTLKIRSTKLEDSAMYFCASSEELAIQQYFGPGTRLLVL.

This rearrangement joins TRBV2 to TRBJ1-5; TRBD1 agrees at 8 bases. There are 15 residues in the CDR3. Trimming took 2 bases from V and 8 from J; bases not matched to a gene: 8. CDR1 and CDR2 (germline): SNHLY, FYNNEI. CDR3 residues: CASSENRGWFKPQHF. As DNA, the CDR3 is TGTGCCAGCAGTGAAAACAGGGGGTGGTTTAAGCCCCAGCATTTT. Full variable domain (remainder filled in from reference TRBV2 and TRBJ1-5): EPEVTQTPSHQVTQMGQEVILRCVPISNHLYFYWYRQILGQKVEFLVSFYNNEISEKSEIFDDQFSVERPDGSNFTLKIRSTKLEDSAMYFCASSENRGWFKPQHFGDGTRLSIL.

DNA for the CDR3: TGTGCCAGCAGCTTGCGCGTAGCTGGGGAAAAACTGTTTTTT. Protein product: CASSLRVAGEKLFF. This chain uses TRBV5-6 with TRBJ1-4; no firm D call. V was shortened by 1 base and J by 8 bases, with 12 bases between the two germline ends. Germline CDR1 and CDR2: SGHDT and YYEEEE. This CDR3 spans 14 amino acids.

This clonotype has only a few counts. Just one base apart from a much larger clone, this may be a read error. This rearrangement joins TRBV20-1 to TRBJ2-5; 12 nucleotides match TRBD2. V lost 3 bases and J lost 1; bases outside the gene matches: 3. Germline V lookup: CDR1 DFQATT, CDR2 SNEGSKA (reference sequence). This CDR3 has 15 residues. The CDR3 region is CSASRLAGAQETQYF. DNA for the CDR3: TGCAGTGCTAGCCGACTAGCGGGGGCCCAAGAGACCCAGTACTTC.

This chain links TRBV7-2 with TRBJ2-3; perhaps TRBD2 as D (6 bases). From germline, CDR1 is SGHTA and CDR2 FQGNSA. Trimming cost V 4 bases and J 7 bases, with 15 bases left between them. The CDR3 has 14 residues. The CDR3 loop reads CASSSTVGGNTQYF. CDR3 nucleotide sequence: TGTGCCAGCAGCTCCACGGTGGGGGGAAATACGCAGTATTTT.

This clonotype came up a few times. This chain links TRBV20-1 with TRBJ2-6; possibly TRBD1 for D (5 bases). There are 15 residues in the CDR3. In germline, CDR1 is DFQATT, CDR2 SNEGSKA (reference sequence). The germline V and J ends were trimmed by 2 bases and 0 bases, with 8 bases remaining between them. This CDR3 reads CSARQGTSGANVLTF. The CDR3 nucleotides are TGCAGTGCTAGACAGGGTACCTCTGGGGCCAACGTCCTGACTTTC.

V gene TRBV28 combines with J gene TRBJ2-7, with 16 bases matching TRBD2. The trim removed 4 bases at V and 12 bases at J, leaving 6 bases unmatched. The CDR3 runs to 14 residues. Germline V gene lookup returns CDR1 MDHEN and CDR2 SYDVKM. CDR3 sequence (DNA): TGTGCCAGCAGTTCCCCGGGACTAGCGGGAGGGTGGTACTTC. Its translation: CASSSPGLAGGWYF.

CDR3 protein: CSARTLQGMNTEAFF. Written as DNA, the CDR3 is TGCAGTGCTAGAACCTTACAGGGTATGAACACTGAAGCTTTCTTT. The chain combines TRBV20-1 with TRBJ1-1, with D possibly being TRBD1 (6 bases). V dropped 2 bases and J dropped 0 bases, with 13 bases sitting between them. Germline CDR1 is DFQATT and CDR2 is SNEGSKA (reference sequence). The CDR3 spans 15 residues.

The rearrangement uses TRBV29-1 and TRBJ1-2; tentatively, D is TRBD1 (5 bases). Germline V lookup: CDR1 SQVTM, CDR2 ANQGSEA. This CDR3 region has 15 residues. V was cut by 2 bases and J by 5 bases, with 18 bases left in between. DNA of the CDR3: TGCAGCGTTGAACTTTTCGGGTCAGGGTTTTATGGCTACACCTTC. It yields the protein CSVELFGSGFYGYTF.

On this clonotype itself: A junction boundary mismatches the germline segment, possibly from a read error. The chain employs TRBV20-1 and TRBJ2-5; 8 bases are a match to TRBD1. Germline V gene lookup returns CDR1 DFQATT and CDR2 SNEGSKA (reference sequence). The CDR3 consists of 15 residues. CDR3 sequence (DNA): TGCGGTGCCCTAAAGGTGACAGGGGTTTCGAGGGAGCAGTACTTC. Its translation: CGALKVTGVSREQYF.